This T cell receptor beta chain was identified during a study of blood T cell repertoires in COVID-19. Background on the study: PBMCs, B-cell-depleted T cells, or T cells provided the cDNA or gDNA that made up the material.

Using immunoSEQ multiplex PCR, the repertoire was profiled, and TCRdb retains in-frame clones only, with some absent. The table includes fewer than 300,000 clones, about 89% detected once. In this sample, this clone turned up once. V lost 0 bases, J lost 5 bases, and 10 bases lay in between. The CDR3 is made up of 14 amino acids. CDR1 is SGHTA and CDR2 is FQGNSA in the germline V gene. It was during active infection that Seattle patients were enrolled and then longitudinally followed. This sequence originates from a woman in her thirties with COVID-19, enrolled during active disease. The sample consisted of peripheral blood. The gene calls are TRBV7-2 and TRBJ1-2; D is perhaps TRBD1 (5 bases). In nucleotides, the CDR3 is TGTGCCAGCAGCTTAGCGTCGGGGGGATATGGCTACACCTTC. As protein: CASSLASGGYGYTF.